The 9 T cell receptor beta chains below all came from one sample that was sequenced in a study of molecular identifiers for immune sequencing clone quantification (dated by TCRdb to the late 2010s). Libraries were built with PCR. TCRdb names Illumina HiSeq 4000 as the instrument used. TCRdb itself trimmed the public reads at Q25 with fastp, ran MiXCR and retained productive beta chains. Entries that share a CDR3 protein sequence are merged under the most common genes and DNA. Here the sample has 20,000 to 25,000 distinct CDR3 sequences; 17% occur a single time. Approximately 1% of the sample is taken by the ten largest. Sequencing used naive CD8+ T cells from blood, with Jurkat cell RNA spiked in. The sample's cell subset or site label, decoded: FACS-sorted CD8+CD4-CCR7+CD45RA+ naive T cells. The receptors here all came from a human donor in good health. Some libraries in this study had Jurkat cell RNA spiked in.

This clonotype was seen at least ten times. The V call is TRBV29-1, the J call TRBJ1-3; no definite D call. The germline gives CDR1 SQVTM, CDR2 ANQGSEA. The V end lost 1 base, the J end lost 3 bases, and 4 bases lay between the germline ends. The CDR3 spans 12 residues. As DNA, the CDR3 is TGCAGCGTTGAAGGAGTTGGAAACACCATATATTTT. It translates to CSVEGVGNTIYF.

This clonotype was detected many times. The V call is TRBV6-2 or TRBV6-3, the J call TRBJ2-3; 7 bases map to TRBD2. The CDR3 consists of 15 residues. Germline trimming cut 7 bases from V and 2 bases from J; bases unmatched to any gene: 9. Germline values: CDR1 MNHEY, CDR2 SVGEGT. The CDR3 DNA sequence: TGTGCCAGCACCTCCACTAGCGCCCCCACAGATACGCAGTATTTT. Its translation: CASTSTSAPTDTQYF.

This clonotype occurred many times. The V and J genes are TRBV7-9 and TRBJ2-3; D is tentatively TRBD1 or TRBD2 (6 bases each). Germline V gene lookup returns CDR1 SEHNR and CDR2 FQNEAQ (reference sequence). The CDR3 consists of 15 residues. V dropped 0 bases and J dropped 2 bases, with 9 bases sitting between them. CDR3 sequence: CASSLASGATDTQYF. The CDR3 nucleotides read TGTGCCAGCAGCTTAGCGTCGGGGGCCACAGATACGCAGTATTTT.

This clonotype was observed at least ten times. This chain links TRBV9 with TRBJ2-7; D tentatively reads TRBD1 or TRBD2 (5 bases each). Trimming left V 0 bases short and J 6 bases short, with 7 bases between. Germline V CDR1 and CDR2: SGDLS, YYNGEE. The CDR3 is 12 residues long. CDR3 in amino acids: CASSVGGVEQYF. CDR3 in DNA: TGTGCCAGCAGCGTAGGAGGGGTCGAGCAGTACTTC.

In this sample, this clonotype turned up many times. This chain connects TRBV28 to TRBJ2-3; the D is unclear. The germline V gene has CDR1 MDHEN and CDR2 SYDVKM. The CDR3 length is 13 residues. V was clipped by 3 bases and J by 2 bases, with 6 bases between them. The CDR3 region is CASSLDLTDTQYF. The CDR3 DNA sequence: TGTGCCAGCAGTTTGGATCTCACAGATACGCAGTATTTT.

This clonotype occurred many times. One end of the junction is discordant with germline, which a read error may explain. This chain connects TRBV20-1 to TRBJ1-5, with a tentative D call TRBD1 (6 bases). The CDR3 extends over 14 amino acids. The germline CDR1 and CDR2 sequences are DFQATT and SNEGSKA (reference sequence). DNA for the CDR3: TGCAGCGCTAGAAGGGGACACGGCAATCAGCCCCAGCATTTT. It codes for CSARRGHGNQPQHF.

V and J are TRBV4-3 and TRBJ2-4, with 12 bases matching TRBD2. V was clipped by 0 bases and J by 1 base; unmatched bases: 7. Germline V gives CDR1 LGHNA, CDR2 YSLEER. There are 19 residues in the CDR3. The CDR3 reads CASSQEETSGRLAKNIQYF. CDR3 coding DNA: TGCGCCAGCAGCCAAGAAGAGACTAGCGGGAGATTGGCCAAAAACATTCAGTACTTC.

There are many counts of this clonotype. V and J are TRBV6-5 and TRBJ2-7; 11 bases are shared with TRBD2. V lost 8 bases and J lost 4; bases outside the gene matches: 4. This CDR3 comprises 13 residues. The germline V gene encodes CDR1 MNHEY and CDR2 SVGAGI. CDR3 in amino acids: CASGWTSGYEQYF. The CDR3 coding sequence is TGTGCCAGCGGCTGGACTAGCGGGTACGAGCAGTACTTC.

Ten or more counts support this clonotype. The chain recombines TRBV7-6 with TRBJ2-2, with a possible D match to TRBD1 (6 bases). CDR1 SGHVS and CDR2 FNYEAQ come from the germline V gene. The CDR3 extends over 15 amino acids. V was trimmed by 6 bases and J by 1 base, leaving 12 bases between them. CDR3 nucleotide sequence: TGTGCCAGCAGGACTCCGGGACAGAACACCGGGGAGCTGTTTTTT. As protein: CASRTPGQNTGELFF. The variable domain in full, with the rest retrieved from reference TRBV7-6 and TRBJ2-2, is GAGVSQSPRYKVTKRGQDVALRCDPISGHVSLYWYRQALGQGPEFLTYFNYEAQQDKSGLPNDRFSAERPEGSISTLTIQRTEQRDSAMYRCASRTPGQNTGELFFGEGSRLTVL.